A single T cell receptor beta chain is shown here with its context. Its matching antigen is unknown. The length of the CDR3 is 15 residues. CDR1 SGHVS and CDR2 FNYEAQ come from the germline V gene. Trimming removed 6 bases at V and 6 bases at J, with 17 bases between. Using a J-beta primer mix together with a sample-barcoded 5' primer, a second PCR was run for roughly 6 to 12 cycles. TCRdb re-called the 5' RACE reads with MiXCR, one entry per CDR3 protein. Of around 2 million distinct CDR3 sequences listed, around 40% are singletons. This sample was taken from a study of blood T cells in healthy people across ages. Findings of the study overall: More naive CD4+ cells and higher diversity were found in long-lived than in aged donors.

Healthy Caucasians from Russia aged roughly 6 to 95 served as donors. Sequencing was carried out using blood. This clonotype was obtained from a human donor in good health. J is TRBJ2-2 and V is TRBV7-6; D perhaps matches TRBD1 (6 bases). DNA of the CDR3: TGTGCCAGCAGTTCTGGGACAAACCCACCCGGGGAGCTGTTTTTT. Protein product: CASSSGTNPPGELFF.